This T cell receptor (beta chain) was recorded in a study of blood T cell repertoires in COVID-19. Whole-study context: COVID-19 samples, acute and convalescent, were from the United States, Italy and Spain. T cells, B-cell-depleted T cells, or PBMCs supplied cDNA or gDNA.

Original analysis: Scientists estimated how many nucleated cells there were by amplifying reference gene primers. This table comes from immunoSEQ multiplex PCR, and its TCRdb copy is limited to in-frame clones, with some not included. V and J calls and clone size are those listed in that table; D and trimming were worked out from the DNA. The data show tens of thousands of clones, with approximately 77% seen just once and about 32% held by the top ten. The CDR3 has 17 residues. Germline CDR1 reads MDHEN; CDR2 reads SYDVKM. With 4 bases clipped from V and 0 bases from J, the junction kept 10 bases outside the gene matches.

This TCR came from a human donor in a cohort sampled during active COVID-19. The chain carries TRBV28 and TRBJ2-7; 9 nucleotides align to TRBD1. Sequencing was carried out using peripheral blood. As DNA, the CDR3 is TGTGCCAGCAGTTGGGGACAGGGAACCCGCCTCTCCTACGAGCAGTACTTC. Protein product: CASSWGQGTRLSYEQYF.